These 23 T cell receptor beta chains were sequenced from one sample in a study of regulatory T cells in long-lasting Graves disease. CDR3-region Arm-PCR and iRepertoire HTBI primers produced the TCR beta libraries. MiXCR was run by TCRdb on the multiplex PCR reads, yielding one entry per CDR3 protein. Of about 470,000 distinct CDR3 sequences in the sample, less than 25% are singletons; the top ten hold over 7.5%. This sample's time point: persistent/refractory GD, antithyroid drugs over 5 years with positive TRAb. Following extraction of RNA from PBMCs, that RNA was used to make the TCR library. The material sequenced was peripheral blood mononuclear cells (PBMCs), taken when the disease was refractory, from a patient treated with antithyroid drugs. These receptors were taken from a female donor with Graves disease.

The chain links TRBV20-1 to TRBJ2-1, with a weak D call TRBD2 (6 bases). Trimming shortened V by 5 bases and J by 4 bases, and 15 bases separated the two germline ends. The CDR3 spans 14 residues. The germline CDR1 and CDR2 sequences are DFQATT and SNEGSKA (reference sequence). This CDR3 is CSAFTSNLYNEQFF. The CDR3 nucleotides read TGCAGTGCTTTTACTAGCAACCTATACAATGAGCAGTTCTTC.

This chain links TRBV3-1 with TRBJ2-7; possibly TRBD1 for D (6 bases). This CDR3 region has 13 residues. V lost 5 bases and J 3 bases, leaving 11 bases between the germline ends. The V gene's germline CDR1 is LGHDT and CDR2 YNNKEL (reference sequence). The CDR3 DNA is TGTGCCAGCAGCTGGGACATAAACTACGAGCAGTACTTC. This translates into CASSWDINYEQYF.

The chain links TRBV20-1 to TRBJ1-2; TRBD1 matches 9 bases. Germline assignment: CDR1 DFQATT and CDR2 SNEGSKA (reference sequence). This CDR3 region has 14 residues. Trimming took 5 bases from V and 4 from J; bases not matched to a gene: 8. As DNA, the CDR3 is TGCAGTGCTGGGGCCGGGACAGGGTCCTATGGCTACACCTTC. Protein: CSAGAGTGSYGYTF.

This clonotype has a handful of counts. The V call is TRBV28, the J call TRBJ2-3; TRBD2 matches 11 bases. The CDR3 covers 14 residues. The trim removed 5 bases at V and 10 bases at J, leaving 8 bases unmatched. CDR1 and CDR2 (germline): MDHEN, SYDVKM. The CDR3 DNA is TGTGCCAGCAGTCCCTATAGCGGGAGGGCCGCGCAGTATTTT. This codes for CASSPYSGRAAQYF.

The table lists this clonotype with a few counts. The gene calls are TRBV6-1 and TRBJ1-3; possibly TRBD1 for D (6 bases). This CDR3 region has 17 residues. Germline values: CDR1 MNHNS, CDR2 SASEGT. V was pared by 1 base and J by 0 bases, with 13 bases between. DNA for the CDR3: TGTGCCAGCAGTGAAGAGGGGACAAGGCGCTCTGGAAACACCATATATTTT. It encodes CASSEEGTRRSGNTIYF.

This clonotype was detected a few times. The genes are TRBV15 and TRBJ2-4, with no clear D. Between the trimmed V and J ends, which lost 0 bases and 2 bases, there was a span of 11 bases. This CDR3 has 16 residues. Germline V CDR1 and CDR2: LNHNV, YYDKDF (reference sequence). DNA of the CDR3: TGTGCCACCAGCAGAGATCAGGCAGCTCCCAAAAACATTCAGTACTTC. It translates to CATSRDQAAPKNIQYF. The variable domain in full, completed from reference TRBV15 and TRBJ2-4, reads DAMVIQNPRYQVTQFGKPVTLSCSQTLNHNVMYWYQQKSSQAPKLLFHYYDKDFNNEADTPDNFQSRRPNTSFCFLDIRSPGLGDTAMYLCATSRDQAAPKNIQYFGAGTRLSVL.

This clonotype was found many times. This chain links TRBV12-3 or TRBV12-4 with TRBJ2-5; TRBD1 or TRBD2 may be the D gene (5 bases each). Trimming took 6 bases from V and 5 from J, leaving 10 bases between them. CDR3 size: 12 residues. The CDR3 DNA is TGTGCCAGCAGCCCTTGGGGGGAGACCCAGTACTTC. Translating it yields CASSPWGETQYF.

Many counts were recorded for this clonotype. V is TRBV28 and J is TRBJ1-3; TRBD1 aligns across 9 bases. The CDR3 has 18 residues. Trimming removed 6 bases from V and 0 bases from J; junction bases left unmatched: 12. CDR1 MDHEN and CDR2 SYDVKM come from the germline V gene. The CDR3 sequence is CASSVGTGPLPSGNTIYF. The CDR3 DNA is TGTGCCAGCAGCGTTGGGACAGGGCCCTTGCCCTCTGGAAACACCATATATTTT.

The chain carries TRBV7-9 and TRBJ2-7, with TRBD2 identical over 7 bases. The V and J ends lost 8 bases and 6 bases, in that order; junction bases with no gene match: 7. The CDR3 is made up of 12 amino acids. Germline lookup yields CDR1 SEHNR and CDR2 FQNEAQ (reference sequence). The CDR3 spells CASRLGGGEQYF. CDR3 sequence (DNA): TGTGCCAGCCGGCTTGGCGGGGGCGAGCAGTACTTC.

About this clonotype itself: The junction does not match germline at one end; this may be a read error. The rearrangement uses TRBV25-1 and TRBJ1-3; D not certain. The CDR3 has 15 amino acids. The V gene's germline CDR1 is MGHDK and CDR2 SYGVNS. This CDR3 reads CANSESSGFGNTIYF. Written as DNA, the CDR3 is TGTGCCAACAGTGAATCATCCGGGTTCGGAAACACCATATATTTT.

Ten or more counts support this clonotype. The rearrangement links TRBV10-3 to TRBJ1-6, with 10 bases fitting TRBD1. The germline V gene encodes CDR1 ENHRY and CDR2 SYGVKD. This CDR3 comprises 15 residues. V lost 6 bases to trimming and J lost 5 bases; unmatched junction nucleotides: 4. CDR3 nucleotides: TGTGCCATCAGGAGGGACAGGGGCGATAATTCACCCCTCCACTTT. Protein: CAIRRDRGDNSPLHF.

This clonotype has at least ten counts. J is TRBJ2-7 and V is TRBV3-1, with D tentatively TRBD1 (6 bases). Germline-derived CDR1 and CDR2 are LGHDT and YNNKEL (reference sequence). The CDR3 consists of 14 residues. V was cut by 8 bases and J by 3 bases, with 17 bases left in between. This chain's CDR3 is CASANLAGVYEQYF. The CDR3, as DNA: TGTGCCAGCGCCAACCTGGCAGGGGTCTACGAGCAGTACTTC.

This chain joins TRBV5-5 and TRBJ1-1, with unresolved D. The CDR3 covers 13 residues. The V gene lost 2 bases and the J gene lost 5 bases, with 10 bases spanning the gap. Germline V gene lookup returns CDR1 SGHKS and CDR2 YYEKEE (reference sequence). The CDR3 sequence is CASSFRSWTEAFF. The CDR3 DNA sequence: TGTGCCAGCAGCTTTAGGAGTTGGACTGAAGCTTTCTTT.

This clonotype appeared a few times. The chain recombines TRBV30 with TRBJ2-2; 14 positions match TRBD2. J gave up 2 bases and V 0 bases, and 5 bases lay outside the gene matches. The CDR3 runs to 18 residues. Germline V lookup: CDR1 GTSNPN, CDR2 SVGIG (reference sequence). CDR3 loop: CAWSVRLAGGINTGELFF. The CDR3 DNA sequence: TGTGCCTGGAGTGTACGACTAGCGGGAGGGATTAACACCGGGGAGCTGTTTTTT.

The chain combines TRBV7-9 with TRBJ2-2; TRBD1 aligns across 10 bases. V was pared by 7 bases and J by 6 bases, with 11 bases of the junction left unmatched. CDR3 length: 16 amino acids. From germline, CDR1 is SEHNR and CDR2 FQNEAQ (reference sequence). The CDR3 here is CASTQSDRGRAGELFF. The CDR3 DNA is TGTGCCAGCACCCAATCAGACAGGGGGCGCGCCGGGGAGCTGTTTTTT.

Ten or more counts support this clonotype. The chain carries TRBV27 and TRBJ2-7; possibly TRBD1 for D (6 bases). Germline loops: CDR1 MNHEY, CDR2 SMNVEV (reference sequence). This CDR3 comprises 14 residues. Trimming removed 3 bases at V and 5 bases at J, with 14 bases between. CDR3 loop: CASSFSRGSNEQYF. The CDR3 nucleotides are TGTGCCAGCAGTTTCTCCAGGGGAAGTAACGAGCAGTACTTC.

This clonotype was seen ten or more times. The chain uses TRBV6-2 or TRBV6-3 and TRBJ2-7; D possibly uses TRBD1 or TRBD2 (5 bases each). The ends were cut back, 6 bases at V and 2 bases at J, with 11 bases in the middle. CDR3 length: 13 residues. CDR1 and CDR2 from the germline V gene are MNHEY and SVGEGT. This CDR3 is CASRGVGAYEQYF. Here the CDR3 DNA reads TGTGCCAGCAGGGGGGTTGGAGCCTACGAGCAGTACTTC.

This clonotype showed up just a few times. V usage is TRBV24-1 and J usage is TRBJ2-1, with TRBD1 matching 8 bases. The CDR3 runs 19 residues. The germline gives CDR1 KGHDR, CDR2 SFDVKD. The V segment lost 2 bases and the J segment 6 bases; nucleotides outside the gene matches: 17. DNA of the CDR3: TGTGCCACCAGTGATTACGGGCGGCAGGGGGCCTTAATCAGCAATGAGCAGTTCTTC. This sequence encodes CATSDYGRQGALISNEQFF.

This clonotype was picked up a small number of times. The CDR3, as DNA: TGTGCCAGCGGACGGATGGCAGGGAATGAAAAACTGTTTTTT. This translates into CASGRMAGNEKLFF. The chain uses TRBV6-1 and TRBJ1-4, with D maybe TRBD1 (5 bases). The CDR3 runs 14 residues. Germline-derived CDR1 and CDR2 are MNHNS and SASEGT. Trimming took 8 bases from V and 5 from J, leaving 15 bases between them.

This clonotype has a count of ten or more. This chain joins TRBV11-2 and TRBJ2-4; a weak D match, TRBD2 (6 bases). This CDR3 comprises 13 residues. Germline V gene sequence: CDR1 SGHAT, CDR2 FQNNGV. V lost 1 base, J lost 9 bases, and 10 bases lay in between. CDR3 sequence (DNA): TGTGCCAGCAGCTTAGGAACCGGGGGCATTCAGTACTTC. Protein: CASSLGTGGIQYF.

The gene calls are TRBV6-1 and TRBJ2-3, with D perhaps given as TRBD1 or TRBD2 (5 bases each). CDR3 length: 13 residues. From germline, CDR1 is MNHNS and CDR2 SASEGT. The V end was cut by 6 bases, the J end by 1 base, with 8 bases between. CDR3 residues: CASRLGGTDTQYF. CDR3 DNA: TGTGCCAGCAGGTTGGGGGGCACAGATACGCAGTATTTT.

This clonotype was seen a handful of times. J is TRBJ1-6 and V is TRBV30; TRBD1 aligns across 8 bases. Germline lookup yields CDR1 GTSNPN and CDR2 SVGIG (reference sequence). The V segment lost 3 bases and the J segment 7 bases; nucleotides outside the gene matches: 8. The CDR3 spans 15 residues. This CDR3 is CAWSATGVRNSPLHF. CDR3 nucleotides: TGTGCCTGGAGCGCGACAGGGGTTCGGAATTCACCCCTCCACTTT.

This clonotype was seen at least ten times. The chain employs TRBV20-1 and TRBJ2-7; 9 nucleotides agree with TRBD2. The CDR3 length is 16 residues. Losses at the gene ends were 0 bases for V and 2 bases for J; bases not matched to a gene: 8. In germline, CDR1 is DFQATT, CDR2 SNEGSKA (reference sequence). The CDR3 DNA follows: TGCAGTGCTAGAGATTCGCGAGCGGGAGGCGCCTACGAGCAGTACTTC. Protein sequence: CSARDSRAGGAYEQYF.